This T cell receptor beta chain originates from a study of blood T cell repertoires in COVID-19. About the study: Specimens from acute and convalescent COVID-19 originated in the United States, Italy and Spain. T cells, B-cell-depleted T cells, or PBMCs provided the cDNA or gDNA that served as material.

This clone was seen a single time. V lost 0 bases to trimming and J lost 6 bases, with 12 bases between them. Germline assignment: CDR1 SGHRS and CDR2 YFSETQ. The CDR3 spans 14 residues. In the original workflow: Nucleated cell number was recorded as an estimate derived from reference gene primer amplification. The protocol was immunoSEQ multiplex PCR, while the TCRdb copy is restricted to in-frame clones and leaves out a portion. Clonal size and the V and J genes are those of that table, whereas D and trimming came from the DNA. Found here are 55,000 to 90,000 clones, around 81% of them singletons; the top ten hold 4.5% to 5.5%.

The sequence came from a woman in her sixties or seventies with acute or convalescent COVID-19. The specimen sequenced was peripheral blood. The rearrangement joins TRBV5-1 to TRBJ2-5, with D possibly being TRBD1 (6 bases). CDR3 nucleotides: TGCGCCAGCAGCTTGGATTGGCAGGGGAAGACCCAGTACTTC. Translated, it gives CASSLDWQGKTQYF.